This T cell receptor beta chain was retrieved from a study of control samples from healthy donors and cancer patients (dated by TCRdb to the early 2020s). The CDR3 runs 14 amino acids, cysteine and phenylalanine included. Solely the CDR3 DNA is kept, with 42 bases framed from the first base. V lost 6 bases and J lost 8 bases, and the count of bases not matched to a germline gene is 9. As encoded in the germline V gene (reference sequence), CDR1 is MNHNY while CDR2 is SVGAGI. The protocol used for the library was the immunoSEQ multiplex PCR assay. What TCRdb holds here is the immuneACCESS table cut down to in-frame rearrangements. Part of the clones is not present; checked against another copy, under half of the missing clones reflect an unresolved V gene, and the others are unexplained. The sample records some 39,000 clones, 80% to 90% of which are singletons. The ten largest account for roughly 21% of the sample.

Points on this clone: The antigen this receptor binds is unknown. Base qualities are missing; no much larger clone stands one base away.

The sequence joins TRBV6-6 to TRBJ1-4, with TRBD1 matching 7 junction bases. The sample was PBMCs. This TCR came from a woman aged 55-70 years with lung cancer. The sequenced DNA: TGTGCCAGCAGCTTTGACAGGGCTGTGGAAAAACTGTTTTTT. Its protein reads: CASSFDRAVEKLFF.